A selection of T cell receptor beta chains follows, all from one sample in a study of T cells in Graves' hyperthyroidism and ophthalmopathy. MiXCR was run by TCRdb on the multiplex PCR reads, yielding one entry per CDR3 protein. The data contain approximately 700,000 distinct CDR3 sequences, 40% to 55% of them seen just once; the ten biggest clones take up approximately 7.2%. Sequencing was done on a sample of peripheral blood or thyroid tissue (not recorded which). These receptors all stem from an adult man with Graves' disease, either hyperthyroidism or ophthalmopathy (not recorded which). Both conserved end residues are part of each CDR3. A D gene is named only where the DNA matches it firmly. Expanded clones are given a class, and other clones once, few, many or no size at all.

clone_size	d_call	j_call	v_call	cdr3_aa	cdr3_nt
NA	TRBD1	TRBJ1-4	TRBV10-3	CASSPTGINEKLFF	TGTGCCAGCAGCCCGACAGGGATTAATGAAAAACTGTTTTTT
many	NA	TRBJ1-6	TRBV6-1	CASSARDRSPLHF	TGTGCCAGCAGTGCCCGGGACCGCTCACCCCTCCACTTT
few	NA	TRBJ1-4	TRBV9	CASSVAPTNEKLFF	TGTGCCAGCAGCGTGGCTCCAACTAATGAAAAACTGTTTTTT
NA	TRBD1	TRBJ1-5	TRBV6-5	CASSGRGYQPQHF	TGTGCCAGCAGCGGCAGGGGGTATCAGCCCCAGCATTTT
many	NA	TRBJ1-2	TRBV29-1	CSVERVGVGYTF	TGCAGCGTTGAGAGAGTCGGCGTTGGCTACACCTTC
NA	NA	TRBJ1-5	TRBV2	CAWSVGGSGNQPQHF	TGTGCCTGGAGTGTCGGGGGTTCGGGCAATCAGCCCCAGCATTTT
many	NA	TRBJ1-2	TRBV5-1	CASSLVAGDGYTF	TGTGCCAGCAGCTTAGTCGCTGGGGATGGCTACACCTTC
NA	TRBD1	TRBJ1-1	TRBV29-1	CSSLRTGGNTEAFF	TGCAGCTCATTACGGACAGGGGGGAACACTGAAGCTTTCTTT
NA	NA	TRBJ2-5	TRBV11-2	CASSLKAGQPQEAQYF	TGTGCCAGCAGCTTAAAGGCGGGACAGCCTCAGGAGGCCCAGTACTTC
few	TRBD1	TRBJ2-7	TRBV7-9	CASSRQGHYEQYF	TGTGCCAGTAGTCGACAGGGGCATTACGAGCAGTACTTC
NA	NA	TRBJ1-5	TRBV28	CASSDSQPQHF	TGTGCCAGCAGTGACAGTCAGCCCCAGCATTTT
NA	NA	TRBJ1-2	TRBV24-1	CASSSRNYGYTF	TGTGCCAGCTCATCCAGGAACTATGGCTACACCTTC
NA	TRBD1	TRBJ1-2	TRBV9	CASSEGAGASGYTF	TGCGCCAGCAGTGAGGGGGCAGGGGCTTCTGGCTACACCTTC
NA	NA	TRBJ1-6	TRBV7-8	CASSLRTPEISPLHF	TGTGCCAGCAGCCTTAGGACCCCCGAGATTTCACCCCTCCACTTT
many	TRBD1	TRBJ1-1	TRBV12-3/TRBV12-4	CASSPTGTGTEAFF	TGTGCCAGCAGTCCGACAGGGACGGGGACTGAAGCTTTCTTT
NA	NA	TRBJ1-3	TRBV11-2	CASSLVVGGFGSGNTIYF	TGTGCCAGCAGCTTAGTTGTGGGGGGCTTCGGCTCTGGAAACACCATATATTTT
NA	NA	TRBJ1-4	TRBV2	CASSGRAGASSYGKLFF	TGTGCCAGCAGTGGGCGGGCAGGGGCGAGCAGCTATGGAAAACTGTTTTTT
NA	NA	TRBJ2-2	TRBV7-1	CASSSPPGRNTGELFF	TGTGCCAGCAGCTCACCCCCCGGGCGGAACACCGGGGAGCTGTTTTTT
NA	NA	TRBJ1-1	TRBV11-1	CASTGKNTEAFF	TGTGCCAGCACCGGGAAAAACACTGAAGCTTTCTTT
NA	TRBD2	TRBJ2-2	TRBV19	CASSGRGRALDGELFF	TGTGCCAGTAGTGGGCGCGGGAGGGCCTTGGACGGGGAGCTGTTTTTT
NA	NA	TRBJ1-5	TRBV7-2	CASSRTRDSNQPQHF	TGTGCCAGCAGCCGAACCCGGGACAGCAATCAGCCCCAGCATTTT
NA	NA	TRBJ2-7	TRBV29-1	CSVERVGEQYF	TGCAGCGTTGAAAGGGTAGGCGAGCAGTACTTC
few	NA	TRBJ1-2	TRBV20-1	CSARGPGPGYTF	TGCAGTGCTAGAGGACCCGGGCCTGGCTACACCTTC
NA	NA	TRBJ1-2	TRBV2	CASSEDNGDRGYTF	TGTGCCAGCAGTGAGGATAATGGGGATCGTGGCTACACCTTC
NA	NA	TRBJ1-6	TRBV21-1	CASSEGTGALHF	TGTGCCAGCAGCGAAGGGACAGGCGCCCTCCACTTT
NA	TRBD1	TRBJ1-6	TRBV2	CASSPLGTGANNSPLHF	TGTGCCAGCTCACCCCTGGGGACAGGCGCGAATAATTCACCCCTCCACTTT
few	TRBD1	TRBJ2-2	TRBV7-2	CASSSSGQANTGELFF	TGTGCCAGCAGCTCTTCGGGACAGGCTAACACCGGGGAGCTGTTTTTT
many	NA	TRBJ2-7	TRBV20-1	CSARASGSEPSF	TGCAGTGCTAGAGCCAGCGGGTCGGAACCCAGCTTC
many	NA	TRBJ2-5	TRBV2	CARSQETQYF	TGTGCCAGGTCTCAAGAGACCCAGTACTTC
many	NA	TRBJ1-4	TRBV4-1	CASSQLESRGEKLFF	TGCGCCAGCAGCCAATTGGAGTCAAGAGGGGAAAAACTGTTTTTT
many	NA	TRBJ1-5	TRBV15	CATSRVGIVDQPQHF	TGTGCCACCAGCAGAGTAGGTATTGTGGATCAGCCCCAGCATTTT
NA	NA	TRBJ1-4	TRBV7-8	CASSQEGTGNEKLFF	TGTGCCAGCAGCCAAGAGGGGACGGGAAATGAAAAACTGTTTTTT
NA	NA	TRBJ1-2	TRBV10-3	CASSPAAPYGYTF	TGTGCCAGCAGCCCTGCTGCCCCTTATGGCTACACCTTC
many	NA	TRBJ1-2	TRBV9	CASSGYGYTF	TGTGCCAGCAGCGGATATGGCTACACCTTC
NA	TRBD2	TRBJ2-5	TRBV12-3/TRBV12-4	CASSPLGTSGGAETQYF	TGTGCCAGCAGTCCCCTCGGGACTAGCGGGGGGGCCGAGACCCAGTACTTC
NA	NA	TRBJ1-5	TRBV7-8	CASSWSADQPQHF	TGTGCCAGCAGCTGGTCGGCTGATCAGCCCCAGCATTTT
many	NA	TRBJ1-1	TRBV7-9	CASSLVSGRTEAFF	TGTGCCAGCAGCTTAGTAAGTGGGCGAACTGAAGCTTTCTTT
NA	NA	TRBJ2-2	TRBV6-6	CASRTVLLATGELFF	TGTGCCAGCAGAACCGTCCTCCTAGCTACCGGGGAGCTGTTTTTT
few	NA	TRBJ1-6	TRBV6-5	CASSGWQTNSPLHF	TGTGCCAGCAGCGGGTGGCAGACTAATTCACCCCTCCACTTT
NA	NA	TRBJ1-6	TRBV24-1	CASSEWSNSPLHF	TGTGCCAGCAGTGAATGGAGTAATTCACCCCTCCACTTT